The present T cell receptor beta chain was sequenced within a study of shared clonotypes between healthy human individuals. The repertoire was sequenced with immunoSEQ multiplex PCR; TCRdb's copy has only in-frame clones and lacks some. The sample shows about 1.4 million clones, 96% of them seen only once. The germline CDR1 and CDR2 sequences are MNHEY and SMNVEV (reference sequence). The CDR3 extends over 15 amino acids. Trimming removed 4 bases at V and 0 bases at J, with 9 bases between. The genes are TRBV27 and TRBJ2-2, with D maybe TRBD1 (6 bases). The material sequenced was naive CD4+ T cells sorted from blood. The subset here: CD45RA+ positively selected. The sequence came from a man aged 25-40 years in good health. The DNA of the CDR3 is TGTGCCAGCAGTTGGGACACGTCGAACACCGGGGAGCTGTTTTTT. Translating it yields CASSWDTSNTGELFF.